Listed here are 32 T cell receptor beta chains from one sample, sequenced in a study of T cell responses to AZD1222 COVID-19 vaccine. Sequenced by immunoSEQ multiplex PCR; TCRdb stores in-frame clones only, minus some. The sample has under 95,000 clones, almost 90% seen once. This specimen consisted of peripheral blood, obtained 28 days after the second AZD1222 dose. These receptor sequences come from an adult who received the AZD1222 COVID-19 vaccine.

The chain employs TRBV30 and TRBJ2-5; D uncertain. CDR1 GTSNPN and CDR2 SVGIG come from the germline V gene (reference sequence). This CDR3 comprises 15 residues. The V end lost 8 bases, the J end lost 0 bases, and 19 bases lay between the germline ends. CDR3 amino acids: CAGSSGGSYQETQYF. In DNA, the CDR3 is TGTGCCGGATCCTCGGGTGGTTCGTACCAAGAGACCCAGTACTTC.

The gene calls are TRBV7-2 and TRBJ2-3; D might be TRBD1 (5 bases). The CDR3 has 14 amino acids. Between the trimmed V and J ends, which lost 2 bases and 1 base, there was a span of 7 bases. Germline lookup yields CDR1 SGHTA and CDR2 FQGNSA. The CDR3 coding sequence is TGTGCCAGCAGCTTATTGGGGCGCACAGATACGCAGTATTTT. This gives the protein CASSLLGRTDTQYF. Drawing the rest from reference TRBV7-2 and TRBJ2-3, the complete variable domain is GAGVSQSPSNKVTEKGKDVELRCDPISGHTALYWYRQSLGQGLEFLIYFQGNSAPDKSGLPSDRFSAERTGGSVSTLTIQRTQQEDSAVYLCASSLLGRTDTQYFGPGTRLTVL.

This rearrangement joins TRBV15 to TRBJ2-2; D not certain. CDR1 and CDR2 (germline): LNHNV, YYDKDF (reference sequence). The ends were cut back, 4 bases at V and 7 bases at J, with 13 bases in the middle. CDR3 length equals 14 residues. As DNA, the CDR3 is TGTGCCACCAGCAACCCCCGGAGAATCGGGGAGCTGTTTTTT. Protein sequence: CATSNPRRIGELFF.

The chain carries TRBV5-1 and TRBJ2-3; TRBD2 is a possible D gene (5 bases). The germline CDR1 and CDR2 sequences are SGHRS and YFSETQ. The CDR3 sequence is 15 residues long. The ends were cut back, 2 bases at V and 2 bases at J, with 12 bases in the middle. CDR3 in DNA: TGCGCCAGCAGCTTTAAACCCGGGATCACAGATACGCAGTATTTT. It codes for CASSFKPGITDTQYF.

This sequence joins TRBV5-5 and TRBJ1-3, with a possible D match to TRBD1 (5 bases). This CDR3 region has 13 residues. V was shortened by 1 base and J by 8 bases, with 10 bases between the two germline ends. CDR1 is SGHKS, CDR2 YYEKEE, per germline (reference sequence). The CDR3, as DNA: TGTGCCAGCAGCTTGCAAGGGGCGGACACCATATATTTT. This translates into CASSLQGADTIYF.

The chain carries TRBV19 and TRBJ2-3; D remains unclear. The V gene's germline CDR1 is LNHDA and CDR2 SQIVND (reference sequence). This CDR3 is 12 amino acids long. Trimming left V 3 bases short and J 8 bases short, with 9 bases between. CDR3 nucleotides: TGTGCCAGTAGTATCGTTGGCGGTACGCAGTATTTT. Its protein is CASSIVGGTQYF.

V and J are TRBV25-1 and TRBJ1-6, with D unclear. The CDR3 extends over 13 amino acids. The germline V and J ends were trimmed by 6 bases and 10 bases, with 13 bases remaining between them. Germline-derived CDR1 and CDR2 are MGHDK and SYGVNS. CDR3 loop: CASSNPNNSPLHF. Here the CDR3 DNA reads TGTGCCAGCAGCAACCCAAACAACTCACCCCTCCACTTT.

V and J are TRBV5-1 and TRBJ1-2; D gene unclear. The V gene's germline CDR1 is SGHRS and CDR2 YFSETQ. The length of the CDR3 is 15 residues. V was trimmed by 0 bases and J by 4 bases, leaving 13 bases between them. CDR3 protein: CASSLAQPSLYGYTF. The DNA for the CDR3 is TGCGCCAGCAGCTTGGCGCAGCCCTCCCTCTATGGCTACACCTTC. Supplemented by reference TRBV5-1 and TRBJ1-2, the full variable domain reads KAGVTQTPRYLIKTRGQQVTLSCSPISGHRSVSWYQQTPGQGLQFLFEYFSETQRNKGNFPGRFSGRQFSNSRSEMNVSTLELGDSALYLCASSLAQPSLYGYTFGSGTRLTVV.

The V call is TRBV2, the J call TRBJ1-2, with TRBD1 matching over 8 bases. The length of the CDR3 is 15 residues. Germline CDR1 and CDR2: SNHLY and FYNNEI. The V and J ends lost 3 bases and 4 bases, in that order; junction bases with no gene match: 7. The DNA for the CDR3 is TGTGCCAGCAGTGACGACAGGGGCGATTCCTATGGCTACACCTTC. This encodes CASSDDRGDSYGYTF.

The CDR3 loop reads CASSQMGPWYEQYF. The CDR3 DNA reads TGTGCCAGCAGCCAGATGGGCCCATGGTACGAGCAGTACTTC. The rearrangement joins TRBV4-2 to TRBJ2-7; D is undetermined. The germline V and J ends were trimmed by 3 bases and 4 bases, with 13 bases remaining between them. Germline V gene sequence: CDR1 LGHNA, CDR2 YNFKEQ. The CDR3 totals 14 residues.

The chain recombines TRBV7-9 with TRBJ2-3; weak D call: TRBD2 (6 bases). Per germline, CDR1 SEHNR and CDR2 FQNEAQ (reference sequence). The V and J ends lost 5 bases and 4 bases respectively, with 13 bases between them. The length of the CDR3 is 14 residues. The CDR3 is CASSSPGGPDTQYF. Written as DNA, the CDR3 is TGTGCCAGCAGCAGCCCCGGGGGACCAGATACGCAGTATTTT. The entire variable domain, with the rest obtained from reference TRBV7-9 and TRBJ2-3, is as follows: DTGVSQNPRHKITKRGQNVTFRCDPISEHNRLYWYRQTLGQGPEFLTYFQNEAQLEKSRLLSDRFSAERPKGSFSTLEIQRTEQGDSAMYLCASSSPGGPDTQYFGPGTRLTVL.

The V and J genes are TRBV5-1 and TRBJ2-3, with 12 bases aligning to TRBD2. The V gene end was trimmed by 4 bases and the J gene end by 2 bases; junction bases not matched to a gene: 5. The length of the CDR3 is 16 residues. Germline CDR1 SGHRS, CDR2 YFSETQ. In DNA, the CDR3 is TGCGCCAGCAGCATAGGACTAGCGGGATTCACAGATACGCAGTATTTT. Translated: CASSIGLAGFTDTQYF.

The chain uses TRBV11-2 and TRBJ2-7; D is ambiguous. Deletions cut 1 base from V and 4 bases from J, with 8 bases between. CDR1 and CDR2 (germline): SGHAT, FQNNGV. CDR3 length: 13 residues. CDR3 residues: CASSLGAQYEQYF. CDR3 nucleotide sequence: TGTGCCAGCAGCTTAGGGGCCCAATACGAGCAGTACTTC.

The gene calls are TRBV6-4 and TRBJ2-1; D unresolved. The germline V gene encodes CDR1 MRHNA and CDR2 SNTAGT. The CDR3 spans 13 residues. V was clipped by 3 bases and J by 6 bases, with 9 bases between them. This chain's CDR3 is CASSEAGTNEQFF. The CDR3 nucleotides are TGTGCCAGCAGTGAAGCAGGAACCAATGAGCAGTTCTTC.

The rearrangement uses TRBV6-4 and TRBJ2-3; no firm D call. Germline V lookup: CDR1 MRHNA, CDR2 SNTAGT. The CDR3 is made up of 15 amino acids. V lost 2 bases and J 3 bases, leaving 12 bases between the germline ends. The CDR3 DNA is TGTGCCAGCAGTGACAACCCGAGTAGGACAGATACGCAGTATTTT. Its protein is CASSDNPSRTDTQYF.

CDR3 loop: CALGGFYGYTF. Here the CDR3 DNA reads TGCGCACTTGGGGGATTCTATGGCTACACCTTC. The chain uses TRBV20-1 and TRBJ1-2, with D perhaps TRBD1 (5 bases). CDR1 is DFQATT and CDR2 is SNEGSKA in the germline V gene (reference sequence). This CDR3 spans 11 amino acids.

The V and J genes are TRBV28 and TRBJ2-7; a weak D match, TRBD2 (5 bases). The CDR3 is 14 residues long. V was clipped by 10 bases and J by 0 bases, with 16 bases between them. The germline V gene encodes CDR1 MDHEN and CDR2 SYDVKM. The CDR3 nucleotides read TGTGCCACAAACAGACCGGGGAGCTCCTACGAGCAGTACTTC. Its translation is CATNRPGSSYEQYF.

The rearrangement joins TRBV13 to TRBJ2-3, with TRBD1 matching over 8 bases. The junction had 1 base not matched to a gene; V was cut back by 3 bases and J by 2 bases. Germline CDR1 is PRHDT and CDR2 is FYEKMQ (reference sequence). The CDR3 sequence is 14 residues long. This chain's CDR3 is CASSLTGVTDTQYF. The CDR3 region has the DNA TGTGCCAGCAGCTTGACAGGGGTCACAGATACGCAGTATTTT.

The chain combines TRBV9 with TRBJ1-2; 7 bases are shared with TRBD1. CDR3 length: 12 amino acids. Germline lookup yields CDR1 SGDLS and CDR2 YYNGEE. The J segment lost 5 bases and the V segment lost 6 bases, leaving 4 bases of the junction unmatched. CDR3 sequence (DNA): TGTGCCAGCACCGGGACAGCTTATGGCTACACCTTC. This gives the protein CASTGTAYGYTF.

This chain links TRBV4-2 with TRBJ2-7, with TRBD2 identical over 11 bases. The CDR3 loop spans 14 amino acids. The V gene end was trimmed by 2 bases and the J gene end by 8 bases; junction bases not matched to a gene: 5. Germline V gene lookup returns CDR1 LGHNA and CDR2 YNFKEQ. The DNA of the CDR3 is TGTGCCAGCAGCCAAACTAGCGGGAGTTTAAAGCAGTACTTC. This translates into CASSQTSGSLKQYF.

Here the CDR3 reads CATSSTGVAYEQYF. In DNA form, the CDR3 reads TGTGCCACCAGCAGTACAGGGGTCGCCTACGAGCAGTACTTC. This chain connects TRBV15 to TRBJ2-7; TRBD1 matches 7 bases. Germline V gives CDR1 LNHNV, CDR2 YYDKDF (reference sequence). This CDR3 is built from 14 residues. V trimming: 3 bases; J trimming: 2 bases; junction bases outside the gene matches: 4. Based on the CDR3 plus reference TRBV15 and TRBJ2-7, the full variable domain is DAMVIQNPRYQVTQFGKPVTLSCSQTLNHNVMYWYQQKSSQAPKLLFHYYDKDFNNEADTPDNFQSRRPNTSFCFLDIRSPGLGDTAMYLCATSSTGVAYEQYFGPGTRLTVT.

This sequence joins TRBV7-2 and TRBJ2-1; D tentatively fits TRBD1 or TRBD2 (6 bases each). Trimming shortened V by 5 bases and J by 6 bases, and 14 bases separated the two germline ends. Germline CDR1 reads SGHTA; CDR2 reads FQGNSA. This CDR3 comprises 14 residues. The CDR3 DNA follows: TGTGCCAGCAGCCTGGAGGGGGGAATCAATGAGCAGTTCTTC. The encoded protein is CASSLEGGINEQFF.

This clone is a singleton in its sample. The chain links TRBV27 to TRBJ1-5; D may be TRBD1 (5 bases). This CDR3 spans 16 amino acids. Germline V gene data show CDR1 as MNHEY and CDR2 as SMNVEV (reference sequence). The V end lost 5 bases, the J end lost 1 base, and 15 bases lay between the germline ends. The CDR3 nucleotides read TGTGCCAGCAGTGTTGGGACGAGAGACAGCAATCAGCCCCAGCATTTT. Its protein product is CASSVGTRDSNQPQHF.

This rearrangement joins TRBV5-1 to TRBJ2-1; D is possibly TRBD1 (5 bases). The ends were cut back, 0 bases at V and 8 bases at J, with 12 bases in the middle. Germline values: CDR1 SGHRS, CDR2 YFSETQ. The CDR3 consists of 14 residues. CDR3: CASSLEQGWDEQFF. CDR3 nucleotide sequence: TGCGCCAGCAGCTTGGAGCAGGGTTGGGATGAGCAGTTCTTC. The whole variable domain, remainder taken from reference TRBV5-1 and TRBJ2-1, is KAGVTQTPRYLIKTRGQQVTLSCSPISGHRSVSWYQQTPGQGLQFLFEYFSETQRNKGNFPGRFSGRQFSNSRSEMNVSTLELGDSALYLCASSLEQGWDEQFFGPGTRLTVL.

The chain uses TRBV5-1 and TRBJ2-7, with 8 bases aligning to TRBD1. With V trimmed by 0 bases and J by 0 bases, 2 bases remained unmatched. CDR3 length: 15 residues. Germline loops: CDR1 SGHRS, CDR2 YFSETQ. Here the CDR3 DNA reads TGCGCCAGCAGCTTGGCGGGACAGGCCTCCTACGAGCAGTACTTC. This gives the protein CASSLAGQASYEQYF.

The chain recombines TRBV6-1 with TRBJ1-2; the D gene is possibly TRBD1 (6 bases). Per germline, CDR1 MNHNS and CDR2 SASEGT. V shed 1 base and J shed 4 bases, with 10 bases lying between them. The CDR3 has 14 residues. CDR3 amino acids: CASSEDGGGYGYTF. CDR3 bases: TGTGCCAGCAGTGAAGATGGAGGGGGCTATGGCTACACCTTC.

This CDR3 is CASSPDVEPQHF. The CDR3 nucleotides are TGTGCCAGCAGTCCGGACGTTGAGCCCCAGCATTTT. The chain uses TRBV2 and TRBJ1-5; D is unresolved. The V and J ends lost 5 bases and 8 bases respectively, with 10 bases between them. In germline, CDR1 is SNHLY, CDR2 FYNNEI. The CDR3 loop spans 12 amino acids. The full variable domain, completed using reference TRBV2 and TRBJ1-5, is EPEVTQTPSHQVTQMGQEVILRCVPISNHLYFYWYRQILGQKVEFLVSFYNNEISEKSEIFDDQFSVERPDGSNFTLKIRSTKLEDSAMYFCASSPDVEPQHFGDGTRLSIL.

The V call is TRBV15, the J call TRBJ2-1; 12 bases map to TRBD1. The CDR3 runs 16 residues. CDR1 and CDR2 from the germline V gene are LNHNV and YYDKDF (reference sequence). Germline trimming cut 6 bases from V and 4 bases from J; bases unmatched to any gene: 7. CDR3 amino acids: CATSKAGQGAYNEQFF. The CDR3 nucleotides are TGTGCCACCAGTAAGGCGGGACAGGGGGCGTACAATGAGCAGTTCTTC. Full variable domain (outside the CDR3, taken from reference TRBV15 and TRBJ2-1): DAMVIQNPRYQVTQFGKPVTLSCSQTLNHNVMYWYQQKSSQAPKLLFHYYDKDFNNEADTPDNFQSRRPNTSFCFLDIRSPGLGDTAMYLCATSKAGQGAYNEQFFGPGTRLTVL.

The chain couples TRBV12-3 or TRBV12-4 to TRBJ1-6; perhaps TRBD1 as D (5 bases). The CDR3 is made up of 13 amino acids. V was shortened by 9 bases and J by 15 bases, with 21 bases between the two germline ends. DNA of the CDR3: TGTGCCAGTTCGGAGGGACTCAGTGAGGGCCTCCACTTT. It is translated as CASSEGLSEGLHF.

The rearrangement uses TRBV10-2 and TRBJ2-6; 8 bases are a match to TRBD1. Germline CDR1 is WSHSY and CDR2 is SAAADI. Trimming cost V 2 bases and J 0 bases; bases outside gene matches: 0. CDR3 length: 16 residues. CDR3 sequence reads: CASSETGGSGANVLTF. The CDR3 DNA reads TGCGCCAGCAGTGAGACAGGGGGCTCTGGGGCCAACGTCCTGACTTTC.

A note on this clone: This may stem from a read error, because a much larger clone lies one nucleotide away. The chain has TRBV6-4 and TRBJ2-1; no clear D. Trimming cost V 2 bases and J 0 bases, with 2 bases left between them. CDR1 and CDR2 from the germline V gene are MRHNA and SNTAGT. The CDR3 has 13 amino acids. CDR3 protein: CASSDGSYNEQFF. The CDR3 nucleotides read TGTGCCAGCAGTGACGGCTCCTACAATGAGCAGTTCTTC.

This sequence joins TRBV5-1 and TRBJ2-1; D tentatively fits TRBD1 or TRBD2 (5 bases each). This CDR3 is built from 14 residues. Germline V CDR1 and CDR2: SGHRS, YFSETQ. V was cut by 6 bases and J by 4 bases, with 14 bases left in between. The CDR3 here is CASNWGRGYNEQFF. As DNA, the CDR3 is TGCGCCAGCAATTGGGGGAGAGGATACAATGAGCAGTTCTTC.